This T cell receptor beta chain was recovered during a study of spatial heterogeneity in lung cancer. Study-wide background: The mean occurrence of each unique TCR and UMI combination in raw reads exceeded 9.5.

The time point is: sample taken at primary tumor resection. The donor group consisted of 72 patients who had untreated, early-stage non-small cell lung cancer. Sequencing of whole RNA from tumor, nontumor lung or frozen PBMC involved no sorting. The study tagged each TCR cDNA molecule with a unique molecular identifier. MiXCR was run by TCRdb on the 5' RACE reads, yielding one entry per CDR3 protein. The sample holds more than 80,000 distinct CDR3 sequences; less than 15% are singletons and the top ten take under 50%. The sample in question was PBMCs, obtained at surgery. The clonotype was recovered from a male donor with early-stage non-small cell lung cancer.

The CDR3 reads CASSLTGLVAGELFF. CDR3 nucleotides: TGTGCCAGCAGCTTAACAGGACTAGTTGCCGGGGAGCTGTTTTTT. This chain connects TRBV7-3 to TRBJ2-2; TRBD2 aligns across 7 bases. There are 15 residues in the CDR3. CDR1 is SGHTA, CDR2 FQGTGA, per germline. Germline trimming cut 0 bases from V and 6 bases from J; bases unmatched to any gene: 4.